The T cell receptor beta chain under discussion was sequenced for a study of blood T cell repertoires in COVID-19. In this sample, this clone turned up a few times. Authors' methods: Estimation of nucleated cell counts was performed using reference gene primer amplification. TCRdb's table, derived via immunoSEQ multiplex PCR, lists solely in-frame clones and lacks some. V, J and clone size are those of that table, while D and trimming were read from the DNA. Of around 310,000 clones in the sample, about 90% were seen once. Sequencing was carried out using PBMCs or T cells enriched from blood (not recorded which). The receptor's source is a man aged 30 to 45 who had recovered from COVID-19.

The CDR3 reads CASIEGNTIYF. For the CDR3, the DNA is TGTGCCAGCATTGAGGGAAACACCATATATTTT. The chain is built from TRBV5-4 and TRBJ1-3, with D unresolved. Germline V lookup: CDR1 SGHNT, CDR2 YYREEE (reference sequence). Trimming pared 6 bases from V and 4 bases from J, leaving 5 bases between. The length of the CDR3 is 11 residues. Together with reference TRBV5-4 and TRBJ1-3, the CDR3 gives the full variable domain: ETGVTQSPTHLIKTRGQQVTLRCSSQSGHNTVSWYQQALGQGPQFIFQYYREEENGRGNFPPRFSGLQFPNYSSELNVNALELDDSALYLCASIEGNTIYFGEGSWLTVV.